Given below is one TCR beta chain in context. No antigen is known for it. These data originate in a study of cytomegalovirus exposure and HLA in healthy donors. Whole-study findings and limits: Follow-up analysis found HLA locus-dependent TCR association rates, highest for DRB1 and lowest for HLA-C.

Researchers ran the PCR with 60 Vbeta and 13 Jbeta primers. Sequencing used immunoSEQ multiplex PCR; TCRdb keeps in-frame clones, though not all of them. The repertoire consists of more than 85,000 clones, with 60% to 85% occurring once and the leading ten covering 1% to 1.5%. The CDR3 covers 13 residues. CDR1 SGHAT and CDR2 FQNNGV come from the germline V gene. With 0 bases removed from V and 8 bases from J, the gap between germline ends came to 10 bases. Healthy bone marrow donors made up the donor group. Sequenced input: PBMCs. The rearrangement links TRBV11-2 to TRBJ1-1; tentative D call: TRBD1 (5 bases). The TCR was taken from a woman younger than 45 in good health and CMV-seronegative. DNA of the CDR3: TGTGCCAGCAGCTTAGAAGTGGGGCGAGAAGCTTTCTTT. Protein sequence: CASSLEVGREAFF.